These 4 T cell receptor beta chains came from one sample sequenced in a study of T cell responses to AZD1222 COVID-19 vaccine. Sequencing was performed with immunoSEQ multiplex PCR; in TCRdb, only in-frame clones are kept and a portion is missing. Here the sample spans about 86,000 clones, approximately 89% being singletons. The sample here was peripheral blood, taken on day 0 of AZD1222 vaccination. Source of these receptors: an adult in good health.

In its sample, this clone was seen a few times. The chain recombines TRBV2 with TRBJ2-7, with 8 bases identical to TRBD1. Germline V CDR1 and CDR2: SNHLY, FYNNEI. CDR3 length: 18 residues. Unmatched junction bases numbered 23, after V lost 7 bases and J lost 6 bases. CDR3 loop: CASTPSRGQGKIWPEQYF. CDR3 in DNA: TGTGCCAGCACGCCCTCCCGAGGACAGGGTAAGATCTGGCCCGAGCAGTACTTC.

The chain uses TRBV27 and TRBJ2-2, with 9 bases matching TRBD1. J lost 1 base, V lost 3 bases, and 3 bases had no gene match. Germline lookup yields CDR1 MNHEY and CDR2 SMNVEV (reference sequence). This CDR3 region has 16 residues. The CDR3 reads CASSFGTGMNTGELFF. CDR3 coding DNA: TGTGCCAGCAGTTTTGGGACAGGGATGAACACCGGGGAGCTGTTTTTT.

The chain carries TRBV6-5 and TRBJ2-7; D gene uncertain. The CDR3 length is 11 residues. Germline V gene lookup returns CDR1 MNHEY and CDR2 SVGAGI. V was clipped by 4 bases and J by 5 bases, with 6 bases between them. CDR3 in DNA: TGTGCCAGCAGTTCCCTCAACGAGCAGTACTTC. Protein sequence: CASSSLNEQYF.

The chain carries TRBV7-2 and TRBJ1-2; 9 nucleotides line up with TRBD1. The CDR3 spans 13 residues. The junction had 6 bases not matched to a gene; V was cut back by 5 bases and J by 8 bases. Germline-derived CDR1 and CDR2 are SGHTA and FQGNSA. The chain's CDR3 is CASSIRTGEGYTF. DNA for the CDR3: TGTGCCAGCAGCATCCGGACAGGGGAAGGCTACACCTTC.